Listed below are T cell receptor beta chains from one sample, sequenced in a study of T-cell memory formation after mild COVID-19. In TCRdb, the 5' RACE reads were re-called with MiXCR into one record per CDR3 protein. Of roughly 400,000 distinct CDR3 sequences listed, approximately 19% are singletons. Material for sequencing was PBMCs or a T cell subset sorted from them (not recorded which). The receptors were sampled from a man aged 18 to 30 who had mild COVID-19 (a few samples of this study predate the infection). Cell type and time point are not known. Both conserved end residues are part of each CDR3. A D gene is named only where the DNA matches it firmly. For some rows the clone size is stated as once, few or many, or as a class when expanded; others skip it.

-,TRBJ1-1,few,TRBV29-1,CSVGPSIAEAFF,TGCAGCGTTGGACCCTCGATTGCAGAAGCTTTCTTT
TRBD1,TRBJ1-1,few,TRBV7-2,CASSFRTGLMNTEAFF,TGTGCCAGCAGCTTCCGGACAGGTCTCATGAACACTGAAGCTTTCTTT
-,TRBJ2-7,-,TRBV20-1,CSASDPISYEQYF,TGCAGTGCCTCGGACCCGATCTCCTACGAGCAGTACTTC
-,TRBJ2-3,few,TRBV4-2,CASSPGRLTDTQYF,TGTGCCAGCAGCCCGGGACGACTTACAGATACGCAGTATTTT
-,TRBJ1-1,few,TRBV11-2,CASSLMRLNTEAFF,TGTGCCAGCAGCTTAATGAGACTGAACACTGAAGCTTTCTTT
-,TRBJ1-2,-,TRBV4-1,CASSQQIQGEFGYTF,TGCGCCAGCAGCCAGCAAATCCAGGGTGAATTTGGCTACACCTTC
TRBD1,TRBJ2-3,few,TRBV6-6,CASRYPDRGTDTQYF,TGTGCCAGCAGATACCCGGACAGGGGCACAGATACGCAGTATTTT
-,TRBJ1-5,-,TRBV4-2,CASSQTTGLSNQPQHF,TGTGCCAGCAGCCAGACGACAGGCTTGAGCAATCAGCCCCAGCATTTT
-,TRBJ2-5,few,TRBV6-5,CASSLLVEETQYF,TGTGCCAGCAGCCTCCTGGTCGAAGAGACCCAGTACTTC
-,TRBJ2-5,few,TRBV28,CASSPRTDPSGETQYF,TGTGCCAGCAGTCCGAGGACCGACCCCAGCGGGGAGACCCAGTACTTC
-,TRBJ1-6,few,TRBV7-2,CASSLVESSYNSPLHF,TGTGCCAGCAGCTTGGTCGAGAGCTCCTATAATTCACCCCTCCACTTT
TRBD1,TRBJ1-2,few,TRBV28,CASSPFKGALDYGYTF,TGTGCCAGCAGCCCCTTCAAGGGGGCCCTGGACTATGGCTACACCTTC
TRBD1,TRBJ2-7,-,TRBV10-3,CAISGGQSYEQYF,TGTGCCATCAGTGGGGGACAGTCCTACGAGCAGTACTTC
TRBD1,TRBJ2-5,few,TRBV9,CASSGGTGPQETQYF,TGTGCCAGCAGCGGAGGGACAGGCCCCCAGGAGACCCAGTACTTC
TRBD1,TRBJ1-5,few,TRBV20-1,CSAAPTGGGQPQHF,TGCAGTGCTGCGCCTACAGGGGGCGGCCAGCCCCAGCATTTT
TRBD2,TRBJ2-3,many,TRBV20-1,CSASGGKDTQYF,TGCAGTGCTAGCGGGGGGAAAGATACGCAGTATTTT
TRBD1,TRBJ2-1,few,TRBV29-1,CSVRGPNNEQFF,TGCAGCGTCAGGGGGCCAAACAATGAGCAGTTCTTC
TRBD1,TRBJ2-3,-,TRBV12-3/TRBV12-4,CASSRGQGGGLGYF,TGTGCCAGCAGTAGGGGACAGGGTGGTGGGTTGGGATATTTT
-,TRBJ2-7,once,TRBV28,CASSQDSHGQYF,TGTGCCAGCAGTCAGGACTCTCATGGGCAGTACTTC